Listed here is a single TCR beta chain. The method was immunoSEQ multiplex PCR; TCRdb's version includes in-frame clones alone and lacks a portion of them. The table lists 350,000 to 500,000 clones, roughly 88% of them singletons. These data are taken from a study of Ad26.COV2.S vaccination and SARS-CoV-2 variants. Treatment meaning: some 19 received Ad26.COV2.S at low or high dose, single or two shots; about 5 received placebo; per-sample allocation not given. On day 63 after the first injection, vaccine and placebo recipients gave samples. Looked up from germline, CDR1 is MRHNA and CDR2 is SNTAGT. V was shortened by 9 bases and J by 10 bases, with 16 bases between the two germline ends. CDR3 length: 11 residues.

The V call is TRBV6-4, the J call TRBJ2-7, with D perhaps matching TRBD2 (6 bases). The source of this sequence is a person aged 18-65 years who received the Ad26.COV2.S COVID-19 vaccine or a placebo. Sequenced here: peripheral blood, sampled in a trial of Ad26.COV2.S vaccine versus placebo. Written as DNA, the CDR3 is TGTGCCAGTCCCCACGGGGGTTGTCAGTACTTC. Protein: CASPHGGCQYF.